One and the same sample provided the 20 T cell receptor beta chains below, sequenced in a study of blood T cell repertoires in COVID-19. Produced via immunoSEQ multiplex PCR; TCRdb's table is partial and in-frame only. This table holds roughly 120,000 clones, 70% to 90% found once. The sample comprised peripheral blood. These receptors came from a human donor in a cohort sampled during active COVID-19.

The chain has TRBV28 and TRBJ2-7; tentative D call: TRBD1 (7 bases). Looked up from germline, CDR1 is MDHEN and CDR2 is SYDVKM. There are 16 residues in the CDR3. Trimming removed 2 bases from V and 3 bases from J, with 17 bases in between. The CDR3 loop is CASSLPGPRGVYEQYF. CDR3 coding DNA: TGTGCCAGCAGTTTACCGGGACCCAGGGGGGTCTACGAGCAGTACTTC.

The DNA for the CDR3 is TGTGCCAGTAGTACCCTCGGGCAGGGGGGTTACGAGCAGTACTTC. This gives the protein CASSTLGQGGYEQYF. The gene calls are TRBV19 and TRBJ2-7; a possible D gene is TRBD1 (7 bases). The CDR3 sequence is 15 residues long. Germline CDR1 and CDR2: LNHDA and SQIVND (reference sequence). V was clipped by 4 bases and J by 4 bases, with 17 bases between them. Full variable domain (missing parts from reference TRBV19 and TRBJ2-7): DGGITQSPKYLFRKEGQNVTLSCEQNLNHDAMYWYRQDPGQGLRLIYYSQIVNDFQKGDIAEGYSVSREKKESFPLTVTSAQKNPTAFYLCASSTLGQGGYEQYFGPGTRLTVT.

This chain connects TRBV7-3 to TRBJ2-3; 12 bases line up with TRBD2. The J segment lost 7 bases and the V segment lost 0 bases, leaving 8 bases of the junction unmatched. The CDR3 totals 17 residues. The germline gives CDR1 SGHTA, CDR2 FQGTGA. CDR3 sequence (DNA): TGTGCCAGCAGCTTAACGTCGGCTAGCGGGAGGGCTTATACGCAGTATTTT. This codes for CASSLTSASGRAYTQYF.

This chain uses TRBV5-1 with TRBJ1-1; the D gene is possibly TRBD1 (5 bases). The CDR3 extends over 14 amino acids. V lost 3 bases to trimming and J lost 1 base, with 10 bases between them. The germline gives CDR1 SGHRS, CDR2 YFSETQ. The CDR3 coding sequence is TGCGCCAGCAGCTCCAGCGGGGGGAACACTGAAGCTTTCTTT. Residues: CASSSSGGNTEAFF.

This rearrangement joins TRBV5-1 to TRBJ2-2; 8 bases line up with TRBD2. The germline CDR1 and CDR2 sequences are SGHRS and YFSETQ. V was pared by 4 bases and J by 7 bases, with 9 bases of the junction left unmatched. This CDR3 has 15 amino acids. CDR3 DNA sequence: TGCGCCAGCAGCCCCCGGGGGGGGCGTAGCGGGGAGCTGTTTTTT. Residues: CASSPRGGRSGELFF. Full variable domain (missing parts from reference TRBV5-1 and TRBJ2-2): KAGVTQTPRYLIKTRGQQVTLSCSPISGHRSVSWYQQTPGQGLQFLFEYFSETQRNKGNFPGRFSGRQFSNSRSEMNVSTLELGDSALYLCASSPRGGRSGELFFGEGSRLTVL.

The V gene is TRBV7-8, the J gene TRBJ1-6, with D possibly being TRBD1 (5 bases). The CDR3 is made up of 15 amino acids. V shed 4 bases and J shed 5 bases, with 12 bases lying between them. Germline V lookup: CDR1 SGHVS, CDR2 FQNEAQ. CDR3 sequence reads: CASSYGGLNNSPLHF. CDR3 bases: TGTGCCAGCAGCTACGGGGGTTTGAATAATTCACCCCTCCACTTT.

This clone showed up just once. The chain links TRBV19 to TRBJ2-3; D gene uncertain. The V end was cut by 5 bases, the J end by 3 bases, with 15 bases between. The CDR3 totals 15 residues. Germline values: CDR1 LNHDA, CDR2 SQIVND (reference sequence). This CDR3 reads CASSSSRARTDTQYF. In DNA, the CDR3 is TGTGCCAGTAGTTCCTCCCGAGCCCGTACAGATACGCAGTATTTT.

This chain uses TRBV7-9 with TRBJ1-2; D possibly corresponds to TRBD1 (5 bases). V dropped 3 bases and J dropped 8 bases, with 16 bases sitting between them. Germline loops: CDR1 SEHNR, CDR2 FQNEAQ (reference sequence). The CDR3 totals 14 residues. In nucleotides, the CDR3 is TGTGCCAGCAGCTTCGACAGTACTCTCGGCGGCTACACCTTC. It encodes CASSFDSTLGGYTF.

Only a few counts were recorded for this clone. V usage is TRBV9 and J usage is TRBJ1-2; a possible D gene is TRBD1 (5 bases). Germline V CDR1 and CDR2: SGDLS, YYNGEE. Trimming shortened V by 0 bases and J by 0 bases, and 12 bases separated the two germline ends. This CDR3 region has 16 residues. CDR3 sequence (DNA): TGTGCCAGCAGCGTAGCCAAGGGGTCCCCTAACTATGGCTACACCTTC. This codes for CASSVAKGSPNYGYTF.

The chain uses TRBV18 and TRBJ2-7, with 7 bases identical to TRBD1. Germline values: CDR1 KGHSH, CDR2 LQKENI. The CDR3 is 14 residues long. V gave up 3 bases and J gave up 3 bases; unmatched junction bases: 5. Here the CDR3 reads CASSPGQTLYEQYF. CDR3 nucleotides: TGTGCCAGCTCACCGGGACAGACCCTCTACGAGCAGTACTTC.

The chain links TRBV28 to TRBJ2-7; 10 positions match TRBD2. Germline assignment: CDR1 MDHEN and CDR2 SYDVKM. With V trimmed by 5 bases and J by 7 bases, 14 bases remained unmatched. This CDR3 region has 16 residues. CDR3 protein: CASSTLAGDFRWEQYF. CDR3 sequence (DNA): TGTGCCAGCAGTACTCTAGCGGGAGATTTCCGGTGGGAGCAGTACTTC.

The rearrangement uses TRBV5-1 and TRBJ2-2; 9 nucleotides align to TRBD1. V shed 0 bases and J 4 bases; nucleotides not matched to a gene: 7. There are 17 residues in the CDR3. Germline V gene lookup returns CDR1 SGHRS and CDR2 YFSETQ. This CDR3 reads CASSLVGGTGTTGELFF. In DNA, the CDR3 is TGCGCCAGCAGCTTGGTAGGAGGGACAGGGACCACCGGGGAGCTGTTTTTT.

The chain joins TRBV24-1 to TRBJ1-2; TRBD1 is a possible D gene (6 bases). V lost 1 base to trimming and J lost 9 bases, with 14 bases between them. Germline CDR1 KGHDR, CDR2 SFDVKD. This CDR3 spans 14 amino acids. The CDR3 nucleotides are TGTGCCACCAGTGATTTAGGGACACCAACCCGCTACACCTTC. Translated, it gives CATSDLGTPTRYTF.

The chain joins TRBV6-2 or TRBV6-3 to TRBJ1-2, with 11 bases matching TRBD1. Germline V CDR1 and CDR2: MNHEY, SVGEGT. The CDR3 sequence is 16 residues long. V lost 5 bases and J lost 7; bases outside the gene matches: 12. The CDR3 DNA reads TGTGCCAGCAGTATGAAATTCGGGACAGGGGGGACTGGCTACACCTTC. Protein sequence: CASSMKFGTGGTGYTF.

DNA for the CDR3: TGTGCCAGCAGTCCCCCAATAGCGGGGGGGCATCTCACAGATACGCAGTATTTT. Residues: CASSPPIAGGHLTDTQYF. This sequence joins TRBV6-4 and TRBJ2-3; TRBD2 matches 11 bases. Trimming took 5 bases from V and 2 from J; bases not matched to a gene: 12. CDR1 and CDR2 (germline): MRHNA, SNTAGT. The CDR3 loop spans 18 amino acids.

The chain joins TRBV19 to TRBJ2-7; 9 bases fit TRBD1. Germline V CDR1 and CDR2: LNHDA, SQIVND (reference sequence). The CDR3 has 14 residues. Trimming removed 3 bases from V and 6 bases from J; junction bases left unmatched: 6. DNA for the CDR3: TGTGCCAGTAGTATCGGACAGGGGTTTGGCGAGCAGTACTTC. It yields the protein CASSIGQGFGEQYF.

In its sample, this clone was seen once. V usage is TRBV3-1 (or the pseudogene TRBV3-2) and J usage is TRBJ1-5; 9 bases match TRBD1. Germline CDR1 reads LGHDT; CDR2 reads YNNKEL (reference sequence). J lost 4 bases, V lost 5 bases, and 6 bases had no gene match. CDR3 size: 15 residues. The CDR3 spells CASSGRDRVNQPQHF. The CDR3 DNA follows: TGTGCCAGCAGCGGACGGGACAGGGTAAATCAGCCCCAGCATTTT.

The chain has TRBV12-3 or TRBV12-4 and TRBJ1-1, with D tentatively TRBD1 (5 bases). V shed 3 bases and J shed 6 bases, with 8 bases lying between them. This CDR3 region has 12 residues. The CDR3 spells CASSLGRAEAFF. CDR3 sequence (DNA): TGTGCCAGCAGTTTGGGCAGGGCTGAAGCTTTCTTT.

The table lists this clone with a few counts. The V and J genes are TRBV5-1 and TRBJ2-7; TRBD2 aligns across 7 bases. The V gene's germline CDR1 is SGHRS and CDR2 YFSETQ. The CDR3 contains 14 residues. V shed 3 bases, J shed 2 bases, and the junction held 5 bases outside the gene matches. The CDR3: CASSSGGGAYEQYF. Written as DNA, the CDR3 is TGCGCCAGCAGCTCGGGAGGCGGGGCCTACGAGCAGTACTTC. Using reference TRBV5-1 and TRBJ2-7 for the parts outside the CDR3, the full variable domain is KAGVTQTPRYLIKTRGQQVTLSCSPISGHRSVSWYQQTPGQGLQFLFEYFSETQRNKGNFPGRFSGRQFSNSRSEMNVSTLELGDSALYLCASSSGGGAYEQYFGPGTRLTVT.

J is TRBJ2-3 and V is TRBV7-3; 10 bases match TRBD2. J lost 4 bases, V lost 5 bases, and 12 bases had no gene match. CDR1 SGHTA and CDR2 FQGTGA come from the germline V gene. The CDR3 consists of 17 residues. CDR3 in DNA: TGTGCCAGCAGCCCCGATCCGGGACTAGCGAGCGCAGATACGCAGTATTTT. It translates to CASSPDPGLASADTQYF.